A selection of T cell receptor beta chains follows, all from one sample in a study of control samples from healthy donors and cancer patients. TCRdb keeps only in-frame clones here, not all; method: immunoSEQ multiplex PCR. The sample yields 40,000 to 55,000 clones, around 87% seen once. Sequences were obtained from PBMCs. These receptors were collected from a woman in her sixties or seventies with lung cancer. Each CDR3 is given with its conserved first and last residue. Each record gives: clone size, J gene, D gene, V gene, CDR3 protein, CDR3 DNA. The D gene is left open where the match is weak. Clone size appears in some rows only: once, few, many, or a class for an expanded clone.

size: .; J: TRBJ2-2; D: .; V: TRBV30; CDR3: CASPGPLGGGELFF; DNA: TGTGCCTCCCCGGGGCCTCTGGGTGGCGGGGAGCTGTTTTTT
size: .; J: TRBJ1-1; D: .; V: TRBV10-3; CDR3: CAISPGVNTEAFF; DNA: TGTGCCATCAGTCCAGGGGTGAACACTGAAGCTTTCTTT
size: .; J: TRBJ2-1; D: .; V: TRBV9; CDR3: CASSVGGEQFF; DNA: TGTGCCAGCAGCGTAGGAGGTGAGCAGTTCTTC
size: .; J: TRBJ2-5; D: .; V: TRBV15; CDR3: CATSRDRAGKFQETQYF; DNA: TGTGCCACCAGCAGAGATCGCGCGGGTAAATTCCAAGAGACCCAGTACTTC
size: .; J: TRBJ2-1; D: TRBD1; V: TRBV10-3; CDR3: CAIGAGQGYNEQFF; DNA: TGTGCCATCGGTGCGGGACAGGGTTACAATGAGCAGTTCTTC
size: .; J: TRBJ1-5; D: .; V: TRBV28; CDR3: CASSPPGRVNQPQHF; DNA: TGTGCCAGCAGTCCCCCTGGCAGGGTTAATCAGCCCCAGCATTTT
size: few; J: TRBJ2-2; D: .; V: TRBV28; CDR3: CASSSRGGGAGTGELFF; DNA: TGTGCCAGCAGTTCCCGGGGTGGGGGGGCGGGCACCGGGGAGCTGTTTTTT
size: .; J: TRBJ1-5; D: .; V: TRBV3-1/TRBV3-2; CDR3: CASSQDLLGNQPQHF; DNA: TGTGCCAGCAGCCAAGATCTTCTGGGGAATCAGCCCCAGCATTTT
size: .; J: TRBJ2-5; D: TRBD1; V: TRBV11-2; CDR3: CASSLVPGQWYF; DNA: TGTGCCAGCAGCTTGGTACCGGGACAGTGGTACTTC
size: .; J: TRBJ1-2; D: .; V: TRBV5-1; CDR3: CASSYQGGDGYTF; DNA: TGCGCCAGCAGCTACCAGGGCGGGGATGGCTACACCTTC
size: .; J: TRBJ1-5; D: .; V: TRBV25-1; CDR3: CASSDYRELEPQHF; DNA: TGTGCCAGCAGTGACTACAGGGAACTAGAGCCCCAGCATTTT
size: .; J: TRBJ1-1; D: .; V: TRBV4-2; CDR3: CASSHPRGGTEAFF; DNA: TGTGCCAGCAGCCACCCCAGGGGAGGAACTGAAGCTTTCTTT
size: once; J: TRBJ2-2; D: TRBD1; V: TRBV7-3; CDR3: CASSLEPGQGNTGELFF; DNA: TGTGCCAGCAGCTTAGAACCGGGACAGGGGAACACCGGGGAGCTGTTTTTT
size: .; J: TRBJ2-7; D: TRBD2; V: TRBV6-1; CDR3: CASSEGLAGAYEQYF; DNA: TGTGCCAGCAGTGAAGGACTAGCGGGAGCCTACGAGCAGTACTTC
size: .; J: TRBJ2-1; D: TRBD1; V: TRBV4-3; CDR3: CASSHGTGGTEQFF; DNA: TGCGCCAGCAGCCATGGGACAGGGGGCACTGAGCAGTTCTTC
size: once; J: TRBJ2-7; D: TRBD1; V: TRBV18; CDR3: CASSQDRGHSYEQYF; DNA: TGTGCCAGCTCACAGGACAGGGGGCATTCCTACGAGCAGTACTTC
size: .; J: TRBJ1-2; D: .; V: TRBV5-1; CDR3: CASSLEAEAYGYTF; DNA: TGCGCCAGCAGCTTGGAGGCAGAAGCCTATGGCTACACCTTT
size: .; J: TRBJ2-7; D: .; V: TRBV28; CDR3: CASAKGTYSYLSYEQYF; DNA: TGTGCCAGTGCAAAAGGGACATATTCCTACCTAAGCTACGAGCAGTACTTC
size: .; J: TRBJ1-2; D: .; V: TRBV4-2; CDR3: CASSQESKRANYGYTF; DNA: TGTGCCAGCAGCCAAGAAAGTAAAAGAGCTAACTATGGCTACACCTTC
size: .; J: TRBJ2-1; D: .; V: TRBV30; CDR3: CAWSVLSLVVDEQFF; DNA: TGTGCCTGGAGTGTTCTATCACTAGTAGTCGATGAGCAGTTCTTC
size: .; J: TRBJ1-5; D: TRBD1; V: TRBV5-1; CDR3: CASSSGQGDQPQHF; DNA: TGCGCCAGCAGCTCGGGACAGGGAGACCAGCCCCAGCATTTT
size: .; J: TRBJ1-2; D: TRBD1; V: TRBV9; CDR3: CASSEGQGASYGYTF; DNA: TGTGCCAGCAGTGAGGGACAGGGGGCTTCGTATGGCTACACCTTC
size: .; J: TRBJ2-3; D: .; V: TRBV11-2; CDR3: CASSLGGTDTQYF; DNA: TGTGCCAGCAGCTTAGGGGGAACAGATACGCAGTATTTT
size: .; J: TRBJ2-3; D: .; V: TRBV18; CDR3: CASSPDSGYADTQYF; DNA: TGTGCCAGCTCCCCCGACAGTGGGTATGCAGATACGCAGTATTTT
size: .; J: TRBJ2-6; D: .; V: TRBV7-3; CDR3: CASRSYTGQDSVLTF; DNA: TGTGCCAGCAGATCCTATACGGGACAAGACAGCGTCCTGACTTTC
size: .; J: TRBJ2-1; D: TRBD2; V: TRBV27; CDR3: CASSEGTSGGNEQFF; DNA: TGTGCCAGCTCCGAGGGGACTAGCGGGGGAAATGAGCAGTTCTTC
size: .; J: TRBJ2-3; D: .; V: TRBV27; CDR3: CATLQDGSPTDTQYF; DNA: TGTGCCACCCTCCAAGATGGGTCGCCCACAGATACGCAGTATTTT
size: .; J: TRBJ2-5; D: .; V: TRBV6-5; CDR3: CASSYSMGSPATQYF; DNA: TGTGCCAGCAGTTACTCGATGGGGAGCCCCGCGACCCAGTACTTC
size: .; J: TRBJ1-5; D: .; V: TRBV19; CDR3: CASSSSRGRNQPQHF; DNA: TGTGCCAGTAGTTCATCCCGCGGTCGTAATCAGCCCCAGCATTTT
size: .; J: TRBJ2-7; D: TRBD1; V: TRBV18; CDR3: CASSKRTGSYEQYF; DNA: TGTGCCAGCTCAAAACGGACAGGTTCCTACGAGCAGTACTTC
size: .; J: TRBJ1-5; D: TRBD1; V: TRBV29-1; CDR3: CSVEQGANQPQHF; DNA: TGCAGCGTTGAACAGGGGGCTAATCAGCCCCAGCATTTT